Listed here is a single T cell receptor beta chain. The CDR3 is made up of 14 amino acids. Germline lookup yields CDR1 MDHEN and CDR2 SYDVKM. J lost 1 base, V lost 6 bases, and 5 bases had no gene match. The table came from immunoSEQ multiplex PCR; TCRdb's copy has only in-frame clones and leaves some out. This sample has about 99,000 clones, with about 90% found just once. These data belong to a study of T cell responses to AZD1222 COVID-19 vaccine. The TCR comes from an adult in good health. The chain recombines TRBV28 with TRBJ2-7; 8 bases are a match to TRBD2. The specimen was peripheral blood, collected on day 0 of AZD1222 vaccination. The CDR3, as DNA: TGTGCCAGCAGGGCGGGAGGCGATTCCTACGAGCAGTACTTC. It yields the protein CASRAGGDSYEQYF.